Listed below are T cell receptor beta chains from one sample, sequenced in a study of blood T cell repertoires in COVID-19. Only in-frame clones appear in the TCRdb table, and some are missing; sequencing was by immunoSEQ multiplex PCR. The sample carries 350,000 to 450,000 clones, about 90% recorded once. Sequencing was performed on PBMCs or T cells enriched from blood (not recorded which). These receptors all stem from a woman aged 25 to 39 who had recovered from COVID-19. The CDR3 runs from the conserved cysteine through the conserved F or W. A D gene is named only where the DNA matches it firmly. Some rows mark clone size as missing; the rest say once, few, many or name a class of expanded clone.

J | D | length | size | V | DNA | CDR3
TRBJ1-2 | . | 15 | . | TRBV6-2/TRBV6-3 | TGTGCCAGCAGTTCGCGGGCCGGCCTCGGTTATGGCTACACCTTC | CASSSRAGLGYGYTF
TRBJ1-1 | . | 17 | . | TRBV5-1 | TGCGCCAGCAGCCTTGCCCCTCGGAGGGAGGTGAACACTGAAGCTTTCTTT | CASSLAPRREVNTEAFF
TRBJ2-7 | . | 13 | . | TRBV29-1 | TGCAGCGTTGGCCAACTTAGCTCCTACGAGCAGTACTTC | CSVGQLSSYEQYF
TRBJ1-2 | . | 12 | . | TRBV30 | TGTGCCTGGAGGGACAGAGCGAATGGCTACACCTTC | CAWRDRANGYTF
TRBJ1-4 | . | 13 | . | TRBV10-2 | TGCGCCAGCGGCTCCAGGACAGCCGAAAAACTGTTTTTT | CASGSRTAEKLFF
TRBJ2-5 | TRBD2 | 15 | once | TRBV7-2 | TGTGCCAGCAGCTTAAGAGAGCGGGGAAGTGAGACCCAGTACTTC | CASSLRERGSETQYF
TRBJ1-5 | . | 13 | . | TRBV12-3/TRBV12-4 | TGTGCCAGCAGTTTAGGTCCGAATCAGCCCCAGCATTTT | CASSLGPNQPQHF
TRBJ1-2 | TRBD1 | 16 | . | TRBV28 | TGTGCCAGCAGTCGCGTCACAGGGGGGACTAACTATGGCTACACCTTC | CASSRVTGGTNYGYTF
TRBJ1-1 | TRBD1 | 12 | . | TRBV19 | TGTGCCAGTAGTTTCCGGACAGGGAGAGCTTTCTTT | CASSFRTGRAFF
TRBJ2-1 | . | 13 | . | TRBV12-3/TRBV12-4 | TGTGCCAGCAGTCGAGGAGTTGATGTTGAGCAGTTCTTC | CASSRGVDVEQFF
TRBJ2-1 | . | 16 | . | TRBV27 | TGTGCCAGCAGTTCGGTGCCCGCTTGGTCCTACAATGAGCAGTTCTTC | CASSSVPAWSYNEQFF
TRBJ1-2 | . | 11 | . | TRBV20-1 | TGCAGTGCTGCAGGATACTATGGCTACACCTTC | CSAAGYYGYTF
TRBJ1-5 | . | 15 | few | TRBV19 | TGTGCCAGTAGTATAGTAAGGACAAGCAATCAGCCCCAGCATTTT | CASSIVRTSNQPQHF
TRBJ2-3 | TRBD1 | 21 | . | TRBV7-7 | TGTGCTAGCAGCTTACAGGGGGGAGATGGGACAGCAACCACTAGCACAGATACGCAGTATTTT | CASSLQGGDGTATTSTDTQYF
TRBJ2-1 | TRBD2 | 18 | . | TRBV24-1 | TGTGCCACCAGTGAGTCCGGGACTAGCGGGGGGGCTTACAATGAGCAGTTCTTC | CATSESGTSGGAYNEQFF
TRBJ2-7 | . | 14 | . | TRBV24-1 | TGTGCCACTCCCCTTTCGGGGTCCTCCTACGAGCAGTACTTC | CATPLSGSSYEQYF
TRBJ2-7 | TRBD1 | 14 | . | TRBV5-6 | TGTGCCAGCAGCCTAGGACAGGGCTCCTACGAGCAGTACTTC | CASSLGQGSYEQYF
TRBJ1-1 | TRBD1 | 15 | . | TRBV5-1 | TGCGCCAGCAGCTCGCGACAGGGGAGGAACACTGAAGCTTTCTTT | CASSSRQGRNTEAFF
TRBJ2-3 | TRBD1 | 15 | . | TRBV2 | TGTGCCAGCAGTGAAGGGGGACAGCGCACAGATACGCAGTATTTT | CASSEGGQRTDTQYF
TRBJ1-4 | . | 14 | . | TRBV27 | TGTGCCAGCAGTTTCGGTGCAACTAATGAAAAACTGTTTTTT | CASSFGATNEKLFF
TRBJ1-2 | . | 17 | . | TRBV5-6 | TGTGCCAGCAGCTTGGCGGGGACTGGGGCAGGGATCTATGGCTACACCTTC | CASSLAGTGAGIYGYTF
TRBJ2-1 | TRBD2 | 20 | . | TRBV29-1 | TGCAGCGTTGAAGATGGGGTAGCGGGAGTTCCCCTAAGCTCCTACAATGAGCAGTTCTTC | CSVEDGVAGVPLSSYNEQFF
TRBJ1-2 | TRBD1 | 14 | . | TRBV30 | TGTGCCTGGGGAGCAGGGGGGACTAACTATGGCTACACCTTC | CAWGAGGTNYGYTF
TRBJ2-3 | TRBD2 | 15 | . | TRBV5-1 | TGCGCCAGCAAGACGGGACTAGCGGTTACAGATACGCAGTATTTT | CASKTGLAVTDTQYF
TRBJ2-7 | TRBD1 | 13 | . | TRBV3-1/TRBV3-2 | TGTGCCAGCAGTTGGAACAGGGGTTACGAGCAGTACTTC | CASSWNRGYEQYF
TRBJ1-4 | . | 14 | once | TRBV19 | TGTGCCAGTAGTATAGGAAGGGGCGGCGAAAAACTGTTTTTT | CASSIGRGGEKLFF
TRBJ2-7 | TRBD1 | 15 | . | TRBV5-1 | TGCGCCAGCAGCTTCCGAGGGGGCTACGGCTACGAGCAGTACTTC | CASSFRGGYGYEQYF
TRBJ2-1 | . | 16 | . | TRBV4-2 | TGTGCCAGCAGCCAAGTAGGGAGCCCCTCCTACAATGAGCAGTTCTTC | CASSQVGSPSYNEQFF
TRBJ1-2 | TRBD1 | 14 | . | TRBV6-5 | TGTGCCAGCACCCCGGACAGGGATAACTATGGCTACACCTTC | CASTPDRDNYGYTF
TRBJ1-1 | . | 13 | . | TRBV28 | TGTGCCAGCAGTTTTGCGACACCCACTGAAGCTTTCTTT | CASSFATPTEAFF
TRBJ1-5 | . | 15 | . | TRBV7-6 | TGTGCCAGCAGCCAATGGACAGATAGCAATCAGCCCCAGCATTTT | CASSQWTDSNQPQHF
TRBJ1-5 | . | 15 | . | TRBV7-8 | TGTGCCAGCAGCTTAGCCCCGGGATCCGAACAGCCCCAGCATTTT | CASSLAPGSEQPQHF
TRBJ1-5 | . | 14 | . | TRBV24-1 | TGTGCCACCAGTGATTCAGGGCCGGATCAGCCCCAGCATTTT | CATSDSGPDQPQHF
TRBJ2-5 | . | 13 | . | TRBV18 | TGTGCCAGCTCACCAACTAGCACAGAGACCCAGTACTTC | CASSPTSTETQYF
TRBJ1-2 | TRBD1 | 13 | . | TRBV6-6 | TGTGCCAGCAAACTTACAGGGGGAAGGAGCTACACCTTC | CASKLTGGRSYTF
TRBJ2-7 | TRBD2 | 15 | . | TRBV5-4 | TGTGCCAGCAGCTTAGCGGGGGGGAGCTCCTACGAGCAGTACTTC | CASSLAGGSSYEQYF
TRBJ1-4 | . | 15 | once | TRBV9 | TGTGCCAGCAGCGTAGAAGGACAGTCAAATGAAAAACTGTTTTTT | CASSVEGQSNEKLFF
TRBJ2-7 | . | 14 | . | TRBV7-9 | TGTGCCAGCAGCTTAACGGAGGGTACCTACGAGCAGTACTTC | CASSLTEGTYEQYF
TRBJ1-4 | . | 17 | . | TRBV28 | TGTGCCAGCAGTTCCCCCCCCGACAGGAGCGTTTTCGAAAAACTGTTTTTT | CASSSPPDRSVFEKLFF
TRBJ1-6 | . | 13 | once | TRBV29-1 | TGCAGCGTTGCGGCAGGGGCCGATTCACCCCTCCACTTT | CSVAAGADSPLHF
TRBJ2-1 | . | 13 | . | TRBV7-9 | TGTGCCAGCAGCCGATCCACTTACAATGAGCAGTTCTTC | CASSRSTYNEQFF
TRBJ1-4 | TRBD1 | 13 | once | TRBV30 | TGTGCCTGGAGACTCAGGGGGGATGAAAAACTGTTTTTT | CAWRLRGDEKLFF
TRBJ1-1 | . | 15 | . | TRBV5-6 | TGTGCCAGCAGCACTAGGACAGAAATGAACACTGAAGCTTTCTTT | CASSTRTEMNTEAFF
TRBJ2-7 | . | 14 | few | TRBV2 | TGTGCCAGCATTTTAGGCAGGGCCTCCTACGAGCAGTACTTC | CASILGRASYEQYF